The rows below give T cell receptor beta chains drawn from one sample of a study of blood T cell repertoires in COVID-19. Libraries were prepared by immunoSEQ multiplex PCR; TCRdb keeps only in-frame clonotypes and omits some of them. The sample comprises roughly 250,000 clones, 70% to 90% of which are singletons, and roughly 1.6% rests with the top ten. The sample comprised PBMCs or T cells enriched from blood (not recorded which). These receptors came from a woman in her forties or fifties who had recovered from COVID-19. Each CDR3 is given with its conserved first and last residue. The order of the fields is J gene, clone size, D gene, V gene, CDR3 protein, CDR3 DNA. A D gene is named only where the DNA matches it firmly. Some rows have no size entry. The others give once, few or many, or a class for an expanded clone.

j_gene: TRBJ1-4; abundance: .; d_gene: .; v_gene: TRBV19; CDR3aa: CASSIDGAAGNNEKLFF; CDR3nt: TGTGCCAGTAGTATAGACGGCGCGGCAGGGAATAATGAAAAACTGTTTTTT
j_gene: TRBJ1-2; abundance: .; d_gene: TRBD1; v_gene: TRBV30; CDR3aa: CAWMGGQGKYGYTF; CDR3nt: TGTGCCTGGATGGGCGGACAGGGGAAATATGGCTACACCTTC
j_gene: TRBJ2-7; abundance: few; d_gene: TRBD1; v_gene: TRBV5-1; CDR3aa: CASSLVSGTETYEQYF; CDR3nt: TGCGCCAGCAGCTTGGTCTCCGGGACAGAAACCTACGAGCAGTACTTC
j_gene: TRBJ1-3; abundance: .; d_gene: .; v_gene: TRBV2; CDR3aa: CASSGQRSGNTIYF; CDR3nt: TGTGCCAGCAGCGGACAGCGATCTGGAAACACCATATATTTT
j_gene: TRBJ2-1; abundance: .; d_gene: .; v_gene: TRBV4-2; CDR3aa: CASSQPLGQTKEHSYNEQFF; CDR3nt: TGTGCCAGCAGCCAGCCTTTAGGACAGACAAAAGAGCACTCCTACAATGAGCAGTTCTTC
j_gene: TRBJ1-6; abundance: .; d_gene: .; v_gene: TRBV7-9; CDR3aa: CASSFSRESPLHF; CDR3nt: TGTGCCAGCAGCTTTTCGCGAGAATCACCCCTCCACTTT
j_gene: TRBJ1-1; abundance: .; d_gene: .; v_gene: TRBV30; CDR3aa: CAWGRVTEAFF; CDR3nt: TGTGCCTGGGGCAGGGTTACTGAAGCTTTCTTT
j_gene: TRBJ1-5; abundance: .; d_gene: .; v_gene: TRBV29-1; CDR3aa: CSVQGPSNQPQHF; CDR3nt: TGCAGCGTACAGGGTCCTAGCAATCAGCCCCAGCATTTT
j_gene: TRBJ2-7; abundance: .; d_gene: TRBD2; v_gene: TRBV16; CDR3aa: CASSHPLAGVGYEQYF; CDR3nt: TGTGCCAGCAGCCATCCACTAGCGGGAGTTGGGTACGAGCAGTACTTC
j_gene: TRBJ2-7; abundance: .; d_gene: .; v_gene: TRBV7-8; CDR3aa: CASSEQGLTYEQYF; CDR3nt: TGTGCCAGCTCCGAACAGGGATTAACCTACGAGCAGTACTTC
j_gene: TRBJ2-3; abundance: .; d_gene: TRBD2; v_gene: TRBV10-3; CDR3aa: CAISESTSGPDTQYF; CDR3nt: TGTGCCATCAGTGAGTCTACTAGCGGACCAGATACGCAGTATTTT
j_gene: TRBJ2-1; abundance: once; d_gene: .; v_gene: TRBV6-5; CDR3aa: CASSNGAGGTGEQFF; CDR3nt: TGTGCCAGCAGCAACGGGGCGGGAGGGACAGGTGAGCAGTTCTTC
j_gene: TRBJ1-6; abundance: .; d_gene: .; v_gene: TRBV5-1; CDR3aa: CASSLAQGNSPLHF; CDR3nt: TGCGCCAGCAGCTTGGCACAGGGTAATTCACCCCTCCACTTT
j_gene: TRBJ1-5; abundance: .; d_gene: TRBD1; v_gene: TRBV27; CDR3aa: CASSATGNQPQHF; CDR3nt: TGTGCCAGCAGCGCGACAGGGAATCAGCCCCAGCATTTT
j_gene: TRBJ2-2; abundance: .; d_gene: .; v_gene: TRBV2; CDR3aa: CASGPEGANTGELFF; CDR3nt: TGTGCCAGCGGCCCGGAGGGAGCGAACACCGGGGAGCTGTTTTTT
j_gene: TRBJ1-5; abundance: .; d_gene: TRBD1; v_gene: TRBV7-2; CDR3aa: CASSLVLGRGHQPQHF; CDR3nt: TGTGCCAGCAGCTTAGTACTCGGCAGGGGGCATCAGCCCCAGCATTTT
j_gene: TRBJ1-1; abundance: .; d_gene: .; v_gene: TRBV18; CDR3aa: CASSPQRNTEAFF; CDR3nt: TGTGCCAGCTCACCACAGAGGAACACTGAAGCTTTCTTT
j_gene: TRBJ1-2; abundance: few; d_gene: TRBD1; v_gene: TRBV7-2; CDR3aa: CASSWYRGHGYTF; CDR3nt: TGTGCCAGCAGCTGGTACAGGGGGCATGGCTACACCTTC
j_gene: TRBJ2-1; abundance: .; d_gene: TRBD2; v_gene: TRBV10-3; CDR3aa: CAISGSGTSGTWEQFF; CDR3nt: TGTGCCATCAGTGGGTCCGGGACTAGCGGCACATGGGAGCAGTTCTTC
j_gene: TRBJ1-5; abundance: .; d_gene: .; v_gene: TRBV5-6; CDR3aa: CASSARGGHSNQPQHF; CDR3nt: TGTGCCAGCAGCGCGCGGGGCGGCCATAGCAATCAGCCCCAGCATTTT
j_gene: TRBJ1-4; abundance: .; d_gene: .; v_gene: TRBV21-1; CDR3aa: CASRGQGRGEKLFF; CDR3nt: TGTGCCAGCAGAGGACAGGGTCGGGGTGAAAAACTGTTTTTT
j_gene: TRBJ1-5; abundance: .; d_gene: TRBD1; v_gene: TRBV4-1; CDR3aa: CASSPGTGGVLRNQPQHF; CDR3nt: TGCGCCAGCAGCCCCGGGACAGGGGGGGTTCTTCGGAATCAGCCCCAGCATTTT
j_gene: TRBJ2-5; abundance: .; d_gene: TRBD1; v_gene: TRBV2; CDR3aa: CASSAGTGIQETQYF; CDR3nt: TGTGCCAGCAGTGCCGGGACAGGGATCCAAGAGACCCAGTACTTC
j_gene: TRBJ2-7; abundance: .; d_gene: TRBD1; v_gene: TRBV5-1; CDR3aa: CASSALVGGSEQYF; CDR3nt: TGCGCCAGCAGCGCCTTGGTAGGGGGCAGCGAGCAGTACTTC
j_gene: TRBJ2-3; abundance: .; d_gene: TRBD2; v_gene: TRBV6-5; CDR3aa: CASRFGGLAGYTQYF; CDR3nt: TGTGCCAGCAGATTCGGAGGACTAGCGGGATATACGCAGTATTTT
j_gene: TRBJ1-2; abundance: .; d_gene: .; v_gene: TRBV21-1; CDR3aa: CASSKDSFSRCGYRRYGYTF; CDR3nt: TGTGCCAGCAGCAAAGATTCCTTTTCTCGTTGTGGATATAGGAGGTATGGCTACACCTTC
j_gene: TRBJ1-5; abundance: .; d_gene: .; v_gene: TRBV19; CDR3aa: CASSSRTLQPQHF; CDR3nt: TGTGCCAGTAGTTCGAGGACTCTTCAGCCCCAGCATTTT
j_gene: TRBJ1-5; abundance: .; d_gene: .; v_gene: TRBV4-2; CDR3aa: CASSQDTSNQPQHF; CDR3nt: TGTGCCAGCAGCCAAGATACAAGCAATCAGCCCCAGCATTTT
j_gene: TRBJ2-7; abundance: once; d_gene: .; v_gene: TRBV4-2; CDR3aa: CASSQGGAYEQYF; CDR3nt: TGTGCCAGCAGCCAAGGGGGCGCATACGAGCAGTACTTC
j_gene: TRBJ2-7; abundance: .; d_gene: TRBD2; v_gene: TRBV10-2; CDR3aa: CASRDVGTSGFTYEQYF; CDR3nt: TGCGCCAGCAGAGACGTAGGGACTAGCGGGTTTACGTACGAGCAGTACTTC
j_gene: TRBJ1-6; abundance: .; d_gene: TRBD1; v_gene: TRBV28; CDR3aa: CASSHRGRGINSPLHF; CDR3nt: TGTGCCAGCAGTCACAGGGGCAGGGGGATTAATTCACCCCTCCACTTT
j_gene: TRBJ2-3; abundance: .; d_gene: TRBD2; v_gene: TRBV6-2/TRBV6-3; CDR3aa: CASSDLTSGFTDTQYF; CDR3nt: TGTGCCAGCAGTGACCTGACTAGCGGCTTCACAGATACGCAGTATTTT
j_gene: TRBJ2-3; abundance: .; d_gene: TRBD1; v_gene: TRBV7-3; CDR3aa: CASSRGQDQYF; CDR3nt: TGTGCCAGCAGCAGAGGACAGGACCAGTATTTT
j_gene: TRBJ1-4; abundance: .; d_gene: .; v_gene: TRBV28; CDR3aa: CASSPSGKLFF; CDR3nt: TGTGCCAGCAGTCCGTCCGGAAAACTGTTTTTT
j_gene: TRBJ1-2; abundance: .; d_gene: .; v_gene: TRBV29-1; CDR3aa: CSVNPGTLNYGYTF; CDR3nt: TGCAGCGTTAACCCCGGGACATTAAACTATGGCTACACCTTC
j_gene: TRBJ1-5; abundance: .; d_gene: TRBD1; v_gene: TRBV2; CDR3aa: CASRAGTGGNQPQHF; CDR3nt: TGTGCCAGCAGAGCCGGGACAGGGGGCAATCAGCCCCAGCATTTT
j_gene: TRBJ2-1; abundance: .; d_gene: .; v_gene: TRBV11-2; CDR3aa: CASSPEERRVDEQFF; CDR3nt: TGTGCCAGCAGCCCGGAGGAGCGGCGGGTCGATGAGCAGTTCTTC
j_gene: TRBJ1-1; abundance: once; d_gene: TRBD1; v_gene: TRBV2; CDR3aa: CASSGDRVSTEAFF; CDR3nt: TGTGCCAGCAGCGGAGACAGGGTGAGCACTGAAGCTTTCTTT
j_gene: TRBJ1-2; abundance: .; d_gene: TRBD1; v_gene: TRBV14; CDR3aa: CASSQDSRGRRGYTF; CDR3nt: TGTGCCAGCAGCCAAGATTCCAGGGGGCGTCGTGGCTACACCTTC
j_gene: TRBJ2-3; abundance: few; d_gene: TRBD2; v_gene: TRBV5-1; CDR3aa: CASSPGLAVSTDTQYF; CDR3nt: TGCGCCAGCAGCCCCGGACTAGCGGTTAGCACAGATACGCAGTATTTT
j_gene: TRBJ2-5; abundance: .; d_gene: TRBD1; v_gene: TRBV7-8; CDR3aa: CASSFKLGQAQETQYF; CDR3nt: TGTGCCAGCAGCTTTAAGTTGGGACAGGCCCAAGAGACCCAGTACTTC
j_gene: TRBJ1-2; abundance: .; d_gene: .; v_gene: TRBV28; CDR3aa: CASSLVGQPDGYTF; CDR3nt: TGTGCCAGCAGTTTAGTCGGACAGCCGGATGGCTACACCTTC
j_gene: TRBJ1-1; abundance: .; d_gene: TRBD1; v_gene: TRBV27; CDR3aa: CASSPWDRVRSGAFF; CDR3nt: TGTGCCAGCAGTCCGTGGGACAGGGTCCGATCTGGAGCTTTCTTT
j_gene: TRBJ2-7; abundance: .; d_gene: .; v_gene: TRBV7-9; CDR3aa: CASSKGLALSYEQYF; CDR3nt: TGTGCCAGCAGCAAGGGACTTGCCCTTTCATACGAGCAGTACTTC
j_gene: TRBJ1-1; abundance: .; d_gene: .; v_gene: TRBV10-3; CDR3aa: CAISENKGGGTEAFF; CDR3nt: TGTGCCATCAGTGAGAATAAGGGCGGGGGCACTGAAGCTTTCTTT
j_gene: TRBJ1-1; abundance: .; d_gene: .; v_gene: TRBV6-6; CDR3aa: CASSHPQQMNTEAFF; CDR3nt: TGTGCCAGCAGTCACCCACAGCAAATGAACACTGAAGCTTTCTTT
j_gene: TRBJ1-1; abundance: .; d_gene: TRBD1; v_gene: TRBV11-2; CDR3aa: CASSLAGGLNTEAFF; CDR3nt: TGTGCCAGCAGCTTAGCAGGGGGTCTGAACACTGAAGCTTTCTTT
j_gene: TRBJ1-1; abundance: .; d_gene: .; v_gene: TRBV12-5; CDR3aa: CASGQRGSNTEAFF; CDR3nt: TGTGCTAGTGGTCAGCGGGGCAGTAACACTGAAGCTTTCTTT
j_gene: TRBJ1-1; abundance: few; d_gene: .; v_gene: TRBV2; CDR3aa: CASRARNTEAFF; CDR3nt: TGTGCCAGCAGGGCCAGGAACACTGAAGCTTTCTTT
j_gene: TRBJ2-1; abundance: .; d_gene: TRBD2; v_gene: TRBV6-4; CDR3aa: CASSGGTSGSDEQFF; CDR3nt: TGTGCCAGCAGCGGTGGGACTAGCGGGAGTGATGAGCAGTTCTTC
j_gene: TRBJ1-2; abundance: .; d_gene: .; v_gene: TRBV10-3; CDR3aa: CAINDDRHSYGYTF; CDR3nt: TGTGCCATCAACGACGACAGGCATTCCTATGGCTACACCTTC